This TCR beta chain was found in a study of control samples from healthy donors and cancer patients. The germline gives CDR1 SGHVS, CDR2 FQNEAQ. This CDR3 contains 15 residues. The V and J ends lost 1 base and 3 bases respectively, with 13 bases between them. Clones were read by immunoSEQ multiplex PCR, and TCRdb kept only the in-frame ones, dropping some. The data show around 200,000 clones, 90% to 95% seen once. This clonotype was sampled from a man between 18 and 29 years old in good health. The chain has TRBV7-8 and TRBJ2-7, with TRBD2 as a possible D gene (6 bases). The sequenced sample was blood. In DNA, the CDR3 is TGTGCCAGCAGCTTAGTTGCCGCGGGGAGCTACGAGCAGTACTTC. Residues: CASSLVAAGSYEQYF.